These T cell receptor beta chains were read from a single sample in a study of CD8 T cells in ankylosing spondylitis. In TCRdb, the 5' RACE reads were re-called with MiXCR into one record per CDR3 protein. The sample gives hundreds of thousands of distinct CDR3 sequences, over 9.5% of which show up once; approximately 20% is in the top ten. Input material: blood, either unsorted or a sorted T cell fraction (not recorded which). The origin of the receptors is a male donor with ankylosing spondylitis or in good health (not recorded which). CDR3s include the opening cysteine and the closing phenylalanine or tryptophan. Each record gives: J gene, clone size, D gene, V gene, CDR3 protein, CDR3 DNA. D genes are given only for firm matches. Size tells how often a clone was seen (once, few, many) or the class of an expanded clone, and some rows leave it out.

TRBJ2-2	many	TRBD1	TRBV7-3	CASSRQGMSAGELFF	TGTGCCAGCAGCCGACAGGGAATGAGTGCCGGGGAGCTGTTTTTT
TRBJ1-2	.	.	TRBV5-6	CASSLARGTYGYTF	TGTGCCAGCAGCTTGGCCCGGGGTACCTATGGCTACACCTTC
TRBJ2-2	few	TRBD2	TRBV6-2/TRBV6-3	CASSSSRRGGTGELFF	TGTGCCAGCAGCTCCTCCCGGCGGGGAGGGACCGGGGAGCTGTTTTTT
TRBJ1-2	.	.	TRBV5-6	CASSLGQPPNYGYTF	TGTGCCAGCAGCTTGGGACAGCCCCCTAACTATGGCTACACCTTC
TRBJ2-1	many	.	TRBV6-5	CASSYSIFVGDSYNEQFF	TGTGCCAGCAGTTACTCGATTTTCGTAGGAGACTCCTACAATGAGCAGTTCTTC
TRBJ2-1	.	.	TRBV27	CASSPPGHVVYEQFF	TGTGCCAGCAGTCCCCCGGGACATGTAGTCTATGAGCAGTTCTTC
TRBJ2-6	many	TRBD1	TRBV11-2	CASSLDPGQGAFSGANVLTF	TGTGCCAGCAGCCTCGATCCGGGACAGGGGGCTTTTTCGGGGGCCAACGTCCTGACTTTC
TRBJ2-3	once	TRBD1	TRBV7-3	CASSSDRGLDTQYF	TGTGCCAGCAGCTCTGACAGGGGGCTGGATACGCAGTATTTT
TRBJ1-1	many	.	TRBV20-1	CSARDPTHNTEAFF	TGCAGTGCTAGAGATCCGACACATAACACTGAAGCTTTCTTT
TRBJ1-2	many	.	TRBV29-1	CSVIEGLLNYGYTF	TGCAGCGTTATAGAGGGGCTCCTTAACTATGGCTACACCTTC
TRBJ2-7	few	TRBD1	TRBV12-3/TRBV12-4	CASSLRFGQGAYEQYF	TGTGCCAGCAGTTTAAGGTTCGGGCAGGGGGCCTACGAGCAGTACTTC
TRBJ1-4	many	.	TRBV5-1	CASSLIPGGNEKLFF	TGCGCCAGCAGCTTGATCCCCGGCGGTAATGAAAAACTGTTTTTT
TRBJ2-7	many	TRBD2	TRBV5-1	CASSLAAGVSGEQYF	TGCGCCAGCAGCTTGGCAGCGGGGGTATCGGGCGAGCAGTACTTC
TRBJ2-5	few	.	TRBV5-6	CASSYEAETQYF	TGTGCCAGCAGCTATGAAGCGGAGACCCAGTACTTC
TRBJ2-1	many	.	TRBV5-1	CASGTEPYNEQFF	TGCGCCAGCGGGACGGAACCTTACAATGAGCAGTTCTTC
TRBJ1-5	.	TRBD1	TRBV12-3/TRBV12-4	CASTLGTASQPQHF	TGTGCCAGCACCTTGGGGACAGCTAGTCAGCCCCAGCATTTT
TRBJ1-3	.	TRBD1	TRBV5-5	CASSADRGTSGNTIYF	TGTGCCAGCAGCGCAGACAGGGGGACCTCTGGAAACACCATATATTTT
TRBJ1-1	many	.	TRBV29-1	CSPTRGTEAFF	TGCAGCCCGACCAGGGGCACTGAAGCTTTCTTT
TRBJ2-6	many	TRBD1	TRBV11-2	CASSQKTGDISGANVLTF	TGTGCCAGCAGCCAGAAGACAGGGGACATCTCTGGGGCCAACGTCCTGACTTTC
TRBJ2-7	.	TRBD2	TRBV2	CASRGTSGSYEQYF	TGTGCCAGCAGGGGGACTAGCGGGTCCTACGAGCAGTACTTC
TRBJ2-3	.	.	TRBV7-2	CASSYGAQRDTQYF	TGTGCCAGCAGTTATGGAGCACAGAGGGATACGCAGTATTTT
TRBJ2-5	many	TRBD2	TRBV6-5	CASSYGFSGGARYQETQYF	TGTGCCAGCAGTTACGGGTTTAGCGGGGGCGCCCGGTACCAAGAGACCCAGTACTTC
TRBJ1-4	.	.	TRBV12-3/TRBV12-4	CASTPGGFTNEKLFF	TGTGCCAGCACACCCGGAGGGTTTACTAATGAAAAACTGTTTTTT
TRBJ1-5	many	.	TRBV20-1	CSGHLGVAQHF	TGCAGTGGTCATCTGGGGGTAGCCCAGCATTTT
TRBJ2-3	few	.	TRBV7-3	CASSLYSTKDTQYF	TGTGCCAGCAGCCTCTACTCCACGAAAGATACGCAGTATTTT
TRBJ2-1	many	.	TRBV5-5	CASSDQRSSYNEQFF	TGTGCCAGCAGCGACCAACGAAGCTCCTACAATGAGCAGTTCTTC
TRBJ2-2	many	TRBD2	TRBV5-1	CASSPGTSGRTGELFF	TGCGCCAGCAGCCCTGGGACTAGCGGAAGGACCGGGGAGCTGTTTTTT
TRBJ2-1	few	TRBD2	TRBV7-3	CASSSSTSGGSYNEQFF	TGTGCCAGCAGCTCGTCGACTAGCGGGGGCTCCTACAATGAGCAGTTCTTC
TRBJ1-3	many	.	TRBV12-3/TRBV12-4	CASSLAQLQDTIYF	TGTGCCAGCAGTTTAGCCCAACTCCAAGACACCATATATTTT
TRBJ2-2	many	.	TRBV2	CASRTGTTNTGELFF	TGTGCCAGCAGGACCGGGACAACGAACACCGGGGAGCTGTTTTTT